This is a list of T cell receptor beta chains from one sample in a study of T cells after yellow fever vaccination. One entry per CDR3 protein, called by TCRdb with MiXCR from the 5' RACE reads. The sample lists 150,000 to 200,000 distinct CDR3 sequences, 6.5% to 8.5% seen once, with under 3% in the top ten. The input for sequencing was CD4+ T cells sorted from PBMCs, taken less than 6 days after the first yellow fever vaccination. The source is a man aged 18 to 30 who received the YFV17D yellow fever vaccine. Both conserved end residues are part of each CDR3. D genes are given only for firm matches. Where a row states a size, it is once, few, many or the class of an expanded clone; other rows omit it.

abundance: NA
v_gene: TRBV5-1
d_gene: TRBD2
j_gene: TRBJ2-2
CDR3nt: TGCGCCAGCAGCTCGGGACTAGCGGGGAGCGCGAACACCGGGGAGCTGTTTTTT
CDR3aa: CASSSGLAGSANTGELFF

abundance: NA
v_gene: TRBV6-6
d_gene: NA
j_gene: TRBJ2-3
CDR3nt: TGTGCCAGCAGTTACTCTGTCGGCGATACGCAGTATTTT
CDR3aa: CASSYSVGDTQYF

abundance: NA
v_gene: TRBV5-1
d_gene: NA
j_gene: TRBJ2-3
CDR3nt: TGCGCCAGCAGCTTGTACCGGGGACCACTTAACACAGATACGCAGTATTTT
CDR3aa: CASSLYRGPLNTDTQYF

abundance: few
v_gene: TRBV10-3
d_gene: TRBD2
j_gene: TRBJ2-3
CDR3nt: TGTGCCACCCGGGAGGTAACGGTAGATACGCAGTATTTT
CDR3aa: CATREVTVDTQYF

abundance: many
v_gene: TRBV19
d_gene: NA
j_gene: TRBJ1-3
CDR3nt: TGTGCCAGTAGTATGAACGCCGGGTTTTCTGGAAACACCATATATTTT
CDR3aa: CASSMNAGFSGNTIYF

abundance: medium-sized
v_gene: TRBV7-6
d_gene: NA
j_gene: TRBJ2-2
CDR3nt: TGTGCCAGCAGCTTAGTGAGGGGCGTCACCGGGGAGCTGTTTTTT
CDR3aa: CASSLVRGVTGELFF

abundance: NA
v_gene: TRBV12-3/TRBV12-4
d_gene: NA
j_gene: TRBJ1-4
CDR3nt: TGTGCCAGCAGCTCAGATGCAACTAATGAAAAACTGTTTTTT
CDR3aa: CASSSDATNEKLFF

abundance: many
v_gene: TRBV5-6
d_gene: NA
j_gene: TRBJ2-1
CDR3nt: TGTGCCAGCAGCTTGCAAGACCGGGACTCAACTCTCTTC
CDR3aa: CASSLQDRDSTLF

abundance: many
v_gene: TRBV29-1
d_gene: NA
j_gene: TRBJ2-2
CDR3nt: TGCAGCGTTGGGCAAAACACCGGGGAGCTGTTTTTT
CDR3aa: CSVGQNTGELFF

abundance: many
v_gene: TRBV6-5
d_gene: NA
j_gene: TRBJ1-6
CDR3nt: TGTGCCAGCACCGGATCCAATTCACCCCTCCACTTT
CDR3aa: CASTGSNSPLHF

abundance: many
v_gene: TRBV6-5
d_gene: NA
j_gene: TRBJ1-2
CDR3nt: TGTGCCAGCAGCCTGGTCAGGGGCGATGGCTACACCTTC
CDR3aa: CASSLVRGDGYTF

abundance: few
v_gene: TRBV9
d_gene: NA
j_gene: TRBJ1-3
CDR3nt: TGTGCCAGCAGCGTAGAATTTTATAGGCCTAACTCTGGAAACACCATATATTTT
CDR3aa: CASSVEFYRPNSGNTIYF

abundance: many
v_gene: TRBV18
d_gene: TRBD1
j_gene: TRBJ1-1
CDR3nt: TGTGCCAGCTCGGAGGACAGGGACCTTGAAGCTTTCTTT
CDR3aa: CASSEDRDLEAFF

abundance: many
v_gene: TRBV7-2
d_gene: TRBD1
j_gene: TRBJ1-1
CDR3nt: TGTGCCAGCAGGAAAGGGGGGACAGGGGGCTCCAGGACTGAAGCTTTCTTT
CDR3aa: CASRKGGTGGSRTEAFF